Listed here are 8 T cell receptor beta chains from one sample, sequenced in a study of persistence of HIV-infected CD4 T cells. Antigen specificity for these receptors is unknown. An overlapping HIV-1 Gag peptide pool stimulated these cells at about 1 ug/peptide/mL. CD4+ T cells upregulating both CD40 ligand and CD69 were sorted as responding cells. The libraries were made with immunoSEQ version 4 in survey mode. TCRdb keeps only in-frame clones here, not all; method: immunoSEQ multiplex PCR. The data hold fewer than 15,000 clones, with roughly 62% observed a single time. Sequencing was performed on CD4+ T cells sorted from PBMCs after roughly 18-hour stimulation, taken from a patient who received antiretroviral therapy. These receptors were taken from an adult man with HIV who was CMV-seropositive.

This rearrangement joins TRBV6-5 to TRBJ2-3; D possibly uses TRBD1 or TRBD2 (5 bases each). Trimming stripped 5 bases from V and 0 bases from J, with 9 bases between. The CDR3 totals 14 residues. From germline, CDR1 is MNHEY and CDR2 SVGAGI. The CDR3 DNA follows: TGTGCCAGCAGTAGGGGCGGGAGCACAGATACGCAGTATTTT. It encodes CASSRGGSTDTQYF.

This rearrangement joins TRBV6-2 or TRBV6-3 to TRBJ2-1; 10 bases fit TRBD1. There are 12 residues in the CDR3. J gave up 11 bases and V 5 bases, and 3 bases lay outside the gene matches. Germline V gene lookup returns CDR1 MNHEY and CDR2 SVGEGT. For the CDR3, the DNA is TGTGCCAGCAGTGTGGACAGGGGGAAGCAGTTCTTC. Amino acid sequence: CASSVDRGKQFF.

The CDR3 here is CASSEQGARGYTF. As DNA, the CDR3 is TGTGCCAGCAGCGAACAGGGGGCGCGTGGCTACACCTTC. The chain uses TRBV28 and TRBJ1-2; 9 bases match TRBD1. Per the germline V gene, CDR1 is MDHEN and CDR2 is SYDVKM. V lost 6 bases to trimming and J lost 7 bases; unmatched junction nucleotides: 6. The CDR3 is 13 amino acids.

By share of the sample, this clone is large (0.1 to 1%). The rearrangement joins TRBV19 to TRBJ2-2, with D possibly being TRBD1 or TRBD2 (5 bases each). The V end was cut by 6 bases, the J end by 1 base, with 12 bases between. The CDR3 length is 15 residues. Looked up from germline, CDR1 is LNHDA and CDR2 is SQIVND (reference sequence). CDR3 nucleotide sequence: TGTGCCAGTAGAAAGGGGACGGTGAACACCGGGGAGCTGTTTTTT. Translated, it gives CASRKGTVNTGELFF.

The rearrangement uses TRBV4-1 and TRBJ2-7, with 9 bases identical to TRBD1. This CDR3 is built from 13 residues. CDR1 and CDR2 (germline): MGHRA, YSYEKL. V was clipped by 3 bases and J by 10 bases; unmatched bases: 7. The CDR3 region is CASSQGNRGPQYF. The CDR3 DNA sequence: TGCGCCAGCAGCCAGGGGAACAGGGGGCCCCAGTACTTC.

In this sample, this clone turned up a few times. The chain couples TRBV7-8 to TRBJ1-1; D might be TRBD1 (5 bases). Per the germline V gene, CDR1 is SGHVS and CDR2 is FQNEAQ. V lost 0 bases and J 0 bases, leaving 11 bases between the germline ends. The CDR3 is 16 amino acids. CDR3 residues: CASSLATGHLNTEAFF. The DNA of the CDR3 is TGTGCCAGCAGCTTAGCTACCGGACATCTGAACACTGAAGCTTTCTTT.

The chain links TRBV7-2 to TRBJ2-3, with TRBD1 as a possible D gene (5 bases). Germline V CDR1 and CDR2: SGHTA, FQGNSA. V shed 5 bases and J shed 8 bases, with 17 bases lying between them. The CDR3 sequence is 14 residues long. The CDR3 DNA reads TGTGCCAGCAGCCCCGCCGTCCAGGGTGGTACGCAGTATTTT. It codes for CASSPAVQGGTQYF.

DNA of the CDR3: TGTGCCAGCTCAGAGACGGGTCCGGGTCAGCCCCAGCATTTT. It is translated as CASSETGPGQPQHF. This chain uses TRBV18 with TRBJ1-5; the D is unclear. V was trimmed by 5 bases and J by 6 bases, leaving 14 bases between them. The CDR3 length is 14 residues. CDR1 and CDR2 (germline): KGHSH, LQKENI.